Listed below are T cell receptor beta chains from one sample, sequenced in a study of blood T cells in healthy people across ages. One entry per CDR3 protein results from TCRdb running MiXCR on the 5' RACE reads. This table has about 900,000 distinct CDR3 sequences, around 68% appearing once. The sequencing input was blood. These receptors originate from a man between 25 and 39 years old in good health. CDR3s include the opening cysteine and the closing phenylalanine or tryptophan. The D gene is left open where the match is weak. The size field is filled for only some rows; it gives once, few, many or a size class.

d_gene,v_gene,j_gene,abundance,CDR3aa,CDR3nt
TRBD1,TRBV10-3,TRBJ2-1,.,CAISPGQWRNEQFF,TGTGCCATCAGTCCGGGACAGTGGAGAAATGAGCAGTTCTTC
TRBD1,TRBV2,TRBJ1-6,once,CASSRTGGESPLHF,TGTGCCAGCTCAAGGACAGGGGGAGAGTCACCCCTCCACTTT
TRBD1,TRBV6-6,TRBJ1-2,.,CASSYKEGQGGYTF,TGTGCAAGCAGTTATAAGGAGGGACAGGGTGGCTACACCTTC
TRBD1,TRBV12-5,TRBJ1-1,.,CASAKDRGGNTEAFF,TGTGCTAGTGCCAAAGACAGGGGGGGGAACACTGAAGCTTTCTTT
TRBD1,TRBV4-2,TRBJ1-4,.,CASSQEDRVREKLFF,TGTGCCAGCAGCCAAGAGGACAGGGTACGGGAAAAACTGTTTTTT
.,TRBV15,TRBJ2-7,.,CATSRERTYEQYF,TGTGCCACCAGCAGAGAGCGGACCTACGAGCAGTACTTC
.,TRBV7-9,TRBJ2-3,.,CASSPSITTDTQYF,TGTGCCAGCAGCCCCTCCATAACCACAGATACGCAGTATTTT
.,TRBV11-2,TRBJ1-2,.,CASSLAVTDFTNYGYTF,TGTGCCAGCAGCTTAGCGGTGACAGACTTCACTAACTATGGCTACACCTTC
.,TRBV12-3/TRBV12-4,TRBJ2-3,few,CASSIRADTDTQYF,TGTGCCAGCAGCATTCGGGCCGACACAGATACGCAGTATTTT
.,TRBV4-3,TRBJ2-4,.,CASSQGSQGSRQYF,TGCGCCAGCAGCCAGGGGTCTCAGGGGAGTAGGCAGTACTTC
.,TRBV20-1,TRBJ2-7,few,CSARETVHEQYF,TGCAGTGCTAGAGAAACCGTCCACGAGCAGTACTTC
TRBD2,TRBV20-1,TRBJ2-1,.,CSARDKRGDYNEQFF,TGCAGTGCTAGAGACAAGCGGGGGGACTACAATGAGCAGTTCTTC
.,TRBV6-8,TRBJ2-1,once,CASPIWYSDEQFF,TGTGCCAGCCCGATTTGGTATAGCGATGAGCAGTTCTTC
TRBD1,TRBV9,TRBJ2-7,.,CASSVVPAGGTAYEQYF,TGTGCCAGCAGCGTAGTTCCCGCAGGGGGTACCGCCTACGAGCAGTACTTC
TRBD2,TRBV7-2,TRBJ2-5,.,CASSLASGGALETQYF,TGTGCCAGCAGCTTAGCAAGCGGGGGGGCCCTAGAGACCCAGTACTTC
TRBD1,TRBV28,TRBJ2-7,many,CASIGTGDSYEQYF,TGTGCCAGCATTGGGACAGGCGATTCCTACGAGCAGTACTTC
TRBD1,TRBV7-2,TRBJ2-5,few,CASSFRDRARETQYF,TGTGCCAGCAGCTTCCGGGACAGGGCCCGGGAGACCCAGTACTTC
.,TRBV27,TRBJ2-3,few,CASSLPDGTQYF,TGTGCCAGCAGTCTCCCTGATGGTACGCAGTATTTT
.,TRBV25-1,TRBJ2-7,.,CASTPGGLHEQYF,TGTGCCAGCACCCCGGGCGGCTTACACGAGCAGTACTTC
.,TRBV29-1,TRBJ2-2,.,CSGGRENTGELFF,TGCAGCGGGGGACGGGAAAACACCGGGGAGCTGTTTTTT
.,TRBV7-8,TRBJ2-7,.,CASSLDGTPNYEQYF,TGTGCCAGCAGCTTAGATGGGACACCTAACTACGAGCAGTACTTC
.,TRBV10-3,TRBJ2-7,few,CAISEQGSSYEQYF,TGTGCCATCAGTGAGCAGGGAAGCTCCTACGAGCAGTACTTC
.,TRBV5-1,TRBJ1-6,few,CASSFLGSWNSPLHF,TGCGCCAGCAGCTTTCTTGGGAGTTGGAATTCACCCCTCCACTTT
.,TRBV6-1,TRBJ2-7,.,CASSDPLRGVLSSYNEQYF,TGTGCCAGCAGTGACCCCCTACGGGGCGTCCTGAGCTCCTACAATGAGCAGTACTTC
TRBD2,TRBV28,TRBJ2-1,few,CASNRRGALYNEQFF,TGTGCCAGTAACCGGCGGGGGGCACTCTACAATGAGCAGTTCTTC
.,TRBV29-1,TRBJ2-6,.,CSVDWGTGANVLTF,TGCAGCGTTGACTGGGGGACCGGGGCCAACGTCCTGACTTTC
.,TRBV6-6,TRBJ1-4,few,CASSYSLNEKLFF,TGTGCCAGCAGTTACAGTTTGAATGAAAAACTGTTTTTT
TRBD2,TRBV9,TRBJ2-3,.,CASSVEGMGLAGRDTQYF,TGTGCCAGCAGCGTAGAGGGAATGGGACTAGCGGGGCGAGATACGCAGTATTTT
.,TRBV7-9,TRBJ2-5,few,CASSPQSIPEDETQYF,TGTGCCAGCAGCCCCCAAAGTATTCCGGAGGACGAGACCCAGTACTTC
.,TRBV5-1,TRBJ1-2,few,CASSFMERGGYTF,TGCGCCAGCAGCTTTATGGAGAGGGGCGGCTACACCTTC
TRBD2,TRBV27,TRBJ2-1,.,CASGGLVYNEQFF,TGTGCCAGCGGTGGACTAGTCTACAATGAGCAGTTCTTC
.,TRBV4-1,TRBJ2-7,.,CASSQAGLPSSYEQYF,TGCGCCAGCAGCCAAGCCGGGCTTCCCAGCTCCTACGAGCAGTACTTC
.,TRBV6-2/TRBV6-3,TRBJ2-1,few,CASSPRGGGVYNEQFF,TGTGCCAGCAGTCCCCGAGGTGGGGGCGTATACAATGAGCAGTTCTTC
.,TRBV3-1,TRBJ1-6,.,CASSPPSGSPLHF,TGTGCCAGCAGCCCCCCGAGTGGGTCACCCCTCCACTTT
TRBD2,TRBV28,TRBJ2-7,few,CASRTLAVSYEQYF,TGTGCCAGCAGGACCCTAGCGGTCTCCTACGAGCAGTACTTC
TRBD2,TRBV20-1,TRBJ2-4,few,CSAVSGGLAKNIQYF,TGCAGTGCTGTAAGCGGGGGGCTAGCCAAAAACATTCAGTACTTC
.,TRBV25-1,TRBJ2-2,once,CASSAYWGLFF,TGTGCCAGCAGTGCTTACTGGGGGCTGTTTTTT
TRBD2,TRBV24-1,TRBJ2-1,.,CATTLAGSSLFYNGQFF,TGTGCCACCACCCTAGCGGGGTCCTCTCTGTTCTACAATGGGCAGTTCTTC
.,TRBV27,TRBJ2-2,.,CASSLNRVTTGELFF,TGTGCCAGCAGTTTAAACAGGGTGACCACCGGGGAGCTGTTTTTT
TRBD1,TRBV6-1,TRBJ2-7,.,CASSGTGTARSYEQYF,TGTGCCAGCAGTGGGACCGGGACAGCCCGCTCCTACGAGCAGTACTTC
.,TRBV3-1,TRBJ1-2,.,CASSQDGWYGYTF,TGTGCCAGCAGCCAAGATGGTTGGTATGGCTACACCTTC
TRBD2,TRBV5-1,TRBJ2-1,.,CASSFVTSGGGEQFF,TGCGCCAGCAGCTTTGTGACTAGCGGGGGGGGCGAGCAGTTCTTC
TRBD1,TRBV4-3,TRBJ1-1,few,CASSQETGQRNTEAFF,TGCGCCAGCAGCCAAGAGACGGGACAGCGGAACACTGAAGCTTTCTTT
TRBD1,TRBV7-9,TRBJ1-6,.,CASRQSTGEKGSPLHF,TGTGCCAGCAGGCAATCTACAGGGGAAAAGGGTTCACCCCTCCACTTT
.,TRBV28,TRBJ2-7,few,CASSLMGYEQYF,TGTGCCAGCAGTTTAATGGGGTACGAGCAGTACTTC
.,TRBV6-5,TRBJ2-7,.,CASSYDGPYEQYF,TGTGCCAGCAGTTATGATGGGCCCTACGAGCAGTACTTC